The 18 T cell receptor beta chains below all came from one sample that was sequenced in a study of cytomegalovirus exposure and HLA in healthy donors. Amplification used 60 Vbeta primers and 13 Jbeta primers. Only in-frame clones appear in the TCRdb table, and some are missing; sequencing was by immunoSEQ multiplex PCR. The data show roughly 200,000 clones, around 80% seen once. What was sequenced was PBMCs. The receptor set was obtained from a woman aged 55-75 years in good health and CMV-seropositive.

This chain joins TRBV19 and TRBJ2-5, with D tentatively TRBD1 (7 bases). Germline CDR1 is LNHDA and CDR2 is SQIVND (reference sequence). Trimming removed 8 bases at V and 8 bases at J, with 15 bases between. The CDR3 consists of 12 residues. The DNA of the CDR3 is TGTGCCAGTCAAACAGGGGACTCAACCCAGTACTTC. This codes for CASQTGDSTQYF. The whole variable domain, remainder taken from reference TRBV19 and TRBJ2-5, is DGGITQSPKYLFRKEGQNVTLSCEQNLNHDAMYWYRQDPGQGLRLIYYSQIVNDFQKGDIAEGYSVSREKKESFPLTVTSAQKNPTAFYLCASQTGDSTQYFGPGTRLLVL.

This sequence joins TRBV5-6 and TRBJ2-1, with 10 bases lining up with TRBD2. Looked up from germline, CDR1 is SGHDT and CDR2 is YYEEEE. This CDR3 is 16 amino acids long. V was clipped by 0 bases and J by 4 bases; unmatched bases: 4. The CDR3 DNA follows: TGTGCCAGCAGCTTGGTACGGACTAGCGGTTACAATGAGCAGTTCTTC. Its protein is CASSLVRTSGYNEQFF.

The chain joins TRBV5-4 to TRBJ2-7; TRBD2 matches 11 bases. J lost 3 bases, V lost 4 bases, and 6 bases had no gene match. In germline, CDR1 is SGHNT, CDR2 YYREEE (reference sequence). The CDR3 covers 15 residues. The CDR3 DNA reads TGTGCCAGCAGCATAAATAGCGGGAGGGGCTACGAGCAGTACTTC. Protein sequence: CASSINSGRGYEQYF.

This clone was found once. This sequence joins TRBV19 and TRBJ1-2, with 7 nucleotides matching TRBD1. V lost 6 bases and J lost 6; bases outside the gene matches: 7. The germline gives CDR1 LNHDA, CDR2 SQIVND (reference sequence). There are 13 residues in the CDR3. CDR3 sequence: CASRDRWADGYTF. CDR3 DNA sequence: TGTGCCAGTAGGGACAGGTGGGCGGATGGCTACACCTTC.

J is TRBJ2-7 and V is TRBV7-9; D is perhaps TRBD1 (6 bases). Trimming took 5 bases from V and 0 from J, leaving 14 bases between them. The CDR3 contains 15 residues. Germline assignment: CDR1 SEHNR and CDR2 FQNEAQ (reference sequence). The CDR3 protein is CASSRSGTTSYEQYF. In DNA form, the CDR3 reads TGTGCCAGCAGCCGATCCGGGACAACCTCCTACGAGCAGTACTTC.

The chain uses TRBV6-5 and TRBJ2-7; possibly TRBD1 for D (5 bases). Trimming left V 2 bases short and J 0 bases short, with 5 bases between. The CDR3 loop spans 13 amino acids. Germline CDR1 reads MNHEY; CDR2 reads SVGAGI. The CDR3 DNA sequence: TGTGCCAGCAGTTACAGGGGCTCCTACGAGCAGTACTTC. It translates to CASSYRGSYEQYF.

The chain has TRBV7-9 and TRBJ2-1; 7 bases agree with TRBD1. The germline V gene encodes CDR1 SEHNR and CDR2 FQNEAQ (reference sequence). CDR3 length: 15 amino acids. V shed 3 bases, J shed 6 bases, and the junction held 8 bases outside the gene matches. CDR3 loop: CASSFHDRDSNEQFF. Written as DNA, the CDR3 is TGTGCCAGCAGCTTTCACGACAGGGATTCCAATGAGCAGTTCTTC. The full variable domain, completed using reference TRBV7-9 and TRBJ2-1, is DTGVSQNPRHKITKRGQNVTFRCDPISEHNRLYWYRQTLGQGPEFLTYFQNEAQLEKSRLLSDRFSAERPKGSFSTLEIQRTEQGDSAMYLCASSFHDRDSNEQFFGPGTRLTVL.

The gene calls are TRBV28 and TRBJ2-7, with no clear D. The length of the CDR3 is 15 residues. Germline V gene lookup returns CDR1 MDHEN and CDR2 SYDVKM. The V and J ends lost 3 bases and 3 bases respectively, with 15 bases between them. DNA of the CDR3: TGTGCCAGCAGTTTGCGGTCAGCAAGACGCTACGAGCAGTACTTC. Amino acid sequence: CASSLRSARRYEQYF.

This chain connects TRBV28 to TRBJ1-2, with 9 bases that match TRBD1. Trimming took 3 bases from V and 1 from J; bases not matched to a gene: 6. Germline assignment: CDR1 MDHEN and CDR2 SYDVKM. The CDR3 is 16 residues long. CDR3: CASSFVGTGFNYGYTF. The CDR3 DNA reads as TGTGCCAGCAGTTTCGTCGGGACAGGGTTTAACTATGGCTACACCTTC.

The CDR3 DNA reads TGCGCCAGCAGTGAGACAGGGTCCGGTCAGCCCCAGCATTTT. The encoded protein is CASSETGSGQPQHF. The V and J genes are TRBV10-1 and TRBJ1-5, with D possibly being TRBD1 (6 bases). Germline V CDR1 and CDR2: WNHNN, SYGVQD (reference sequence). V was shortened by 2 bases and J by 6 bases, with 11 bases between the two germline ends. The CDR3 is made up of 14 amino acids.

The chain employs TRBV4-1 and TRBJ2-5, with a tentative D call TRBD2 (5 bases). V was clipped by 1 base and J by 2 bases, with 14 bases between them. In germline, CDR1 is MGHRA, CDR2 YSYEKL. This CDR3 is 16 amino acids long. CDR3 coding DNA: TGCGCCAGCAGCCAAGCCCCAACTAGGGCTCAAGAGACCCAGTACTTC. It translates to CASSQAPTRAQETQYF.

The chain joins TRBV7-9 to TRBJ2-2; 10 nucleotides agree with TRBD1. Germline CDR1 reads SEHNR; CDR2 reads FQNEAQ (reference sequence). V lost 5 bases to trimming and J lost 7 bases; unmatched junction nucleotides: 10. The CDR3 contains 16 residues. The CDR3 protein is CASSLLTGGKVGELFF. The CDR3, as DNA: TGTGCCAGCAGCCTTTTGACAGGGGGCAAGGTCGGGGAGCTGTTTTTT.

The V and J genes are TRBV27 and TRBJ1-1, with D tentatively TRBD1 (5 bases). Germline-derived CDR1 and CDR2 are MNHEY and SMNVEV (reference sequence). The CDR3 sequence is 14 residues long. Trimming removed 3 bases at V and 0 bases at J, with 8 bases between. CDR3 bases: TGTGCCAGCAGTTTCAGGGCTCTGAACACTGAAGCTTTCTTT. This encodes CASSFRALNTEAFF.

The chain uses TRBV28 and TRBJ1-6; TRBD1 is a possible D gene (5 bases). V was cut by 5 bases and J by 6 bases, with 17 bases left in between. This CDR3 is 16 amino acids long. Germline values: CDR1 MDHEN, CDR2 SYDVKM. CDR3 protein: CASSHDSTYLNSPLHF. The CDR3 region has the DNA TGTGCCAGCAGTCACGACAGCACCTACCTTAATTCACCCCTCCACTTT.

V usage is TRBV7-2 and J usage is TRBJ2-7; possible D gene TRBD2, 5 bases. Germline-derived CDR1 and CDR2 are SGHTA and FQGNSA. This CDR3 region has 15 residues. V was trimmed by 1 base and J by 3 bases, leaving 13 bases between them. CDR3 loop: CASSLVPMSGYEQYF. In DNA, the CDR3 is TGTGCCAGCAGCTTAGTGCCCATGAGCGGCTACGAGCAGTACTTC.

This clone was detected only a few times. V is TRBV5-4 and J is TRBJ2-7, with no clear D. V lost 0 bases, J lost 1 base, and 8 bases lay in between. The CDR3 runs to 14 residues. The V gene's germline CDR1 is SGHNT and CDR2 YYREEE (reference sequence). The CDR3 sequence is CASSLDPGSYEQYF. CDR3 sequence (DNA): TGTGCCAGCAGCTTGGACCCCGGTTCCTACGAGCAGTACTTC.

This chain uses TRBV5-1 with TRBJ2-1; D gene ambiguous. Germline CDR1 SGHRS, CDR2 YFSETQ. The V end was cut by 0 bases, the J end by 5 bases, with 9 bases between. The CDR3 sequence is 14 residues long. The CDR3 here is CASSLASVDNEQFF. The CDR3 nucleotides are TGCGCCAGCAGCTTGGCCAGCGTCGACAATGAGCAGTTCTTC.

The chain uses TRBV4-2 and TRBJ2-2; 12 nucleotides align to TRBD2. The CDR3 length is 16 residues. From germline, CDR1 is LGHNA and CDR2 YNFKEQ. The V segment lost 1 base and the J segment 6 bases; nucleotides outside the gene matches: 3. This CDR3 reads CASSQVPSGGAGELFF. The CDR3 nucleotides are TGTGCCAGCAGCCAAGTCCCTAGCGGGGGGGCCGGGGAGCTGTTTTTT.